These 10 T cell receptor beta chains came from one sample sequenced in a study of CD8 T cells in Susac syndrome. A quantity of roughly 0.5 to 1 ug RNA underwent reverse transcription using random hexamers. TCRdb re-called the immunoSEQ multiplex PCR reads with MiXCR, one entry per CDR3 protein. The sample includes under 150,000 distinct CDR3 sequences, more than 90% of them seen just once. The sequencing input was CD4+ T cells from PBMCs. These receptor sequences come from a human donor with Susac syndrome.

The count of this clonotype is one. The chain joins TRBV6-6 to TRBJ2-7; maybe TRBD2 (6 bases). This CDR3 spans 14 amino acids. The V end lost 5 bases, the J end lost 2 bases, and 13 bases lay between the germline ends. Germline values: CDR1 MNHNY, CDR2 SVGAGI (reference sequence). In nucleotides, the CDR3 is TGTGCCAGCAGTAACCCTAGCGTTACCTACGAGCAGTACTTC. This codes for CASSNPSVTYEQYF.

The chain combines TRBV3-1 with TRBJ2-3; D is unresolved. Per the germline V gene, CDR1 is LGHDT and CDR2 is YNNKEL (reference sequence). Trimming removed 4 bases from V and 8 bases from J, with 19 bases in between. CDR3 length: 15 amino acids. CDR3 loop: CASSLSLGARGTQYF. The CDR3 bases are TGTGCCAGCAGCCTAAGCCTGGGCGCTCGAGGTACGCAGTATTTT.

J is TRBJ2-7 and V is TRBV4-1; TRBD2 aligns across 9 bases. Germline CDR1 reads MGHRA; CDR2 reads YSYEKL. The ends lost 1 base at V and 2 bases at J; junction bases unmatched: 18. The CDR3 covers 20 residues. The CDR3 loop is CASSQVPLRGSGRETYEQYF. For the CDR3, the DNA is TGCGCCAGCAGCCAAGTTCCCCTCAGGGGTAGCGGGAGAGAGACCTACGAGCAGTACTTC.

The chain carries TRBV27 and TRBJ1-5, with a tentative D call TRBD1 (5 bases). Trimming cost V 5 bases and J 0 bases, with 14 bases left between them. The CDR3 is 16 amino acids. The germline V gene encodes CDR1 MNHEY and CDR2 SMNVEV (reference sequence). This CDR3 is CASSPGTGDSNQPQHF. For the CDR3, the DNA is TGTGCCAGCAGTCCTGGGACGGGAGATAGCAATCAGCCCCAGCATTTT.

CDR3 residues: CSPGRFGQGDEQFF. CDR3 DNA: TGCAGTCCCGGACGATTTGGGCAAGGGGATGAGCAGTTCTTC. The V and J genes are TRBV20-1 and TRBJ2-1; the D gene is possibly TRBD1 (5 bases). The CDR3 length is 14 residues. Germline V lookup: CDR1 DFQATT, CDR2 SNEGSKA (reference sequence). V was shortened by 8 bases and J by 8 bases, with 22 bases between the two germline ends.

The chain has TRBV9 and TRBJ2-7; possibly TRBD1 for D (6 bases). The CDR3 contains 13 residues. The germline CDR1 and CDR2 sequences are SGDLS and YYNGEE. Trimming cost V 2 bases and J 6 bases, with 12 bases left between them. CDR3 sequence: CASSVGGASEQYF. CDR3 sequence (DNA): TGTGCCAGCAGCGTTGGGGGCGCGTCCGAGCAGTACTTC. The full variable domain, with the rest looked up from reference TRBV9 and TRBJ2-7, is DSGVTQTPKHLITATGQRVTLRCSPRSGDLSVYWYQQSLDQGLQFLIQYYNGEERAKGNILERFSAQQFPDLHSELNLSSLELGDSALYFCASSVGGASEQYFGPGTRLTVT.

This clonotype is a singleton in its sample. The CDR3 spells CASSQLMDTGANVLTF. Here the CDR3 DNA reads TGTGCCAGCAGCCAATTGATGGACACTGGGGCCAACGTCCTGACTTTC. V usage is TRBV16 and J usage is TRBJ2-6; a possible D gene is TRBD1 (5 bases). The CDR3 is 16 amino acids. Germline V gene data show CDR1 as KGHSY and CDR2 as FQNENV. Trimming removed 1 base from V and 2 bases from J, with 9 bases in between.

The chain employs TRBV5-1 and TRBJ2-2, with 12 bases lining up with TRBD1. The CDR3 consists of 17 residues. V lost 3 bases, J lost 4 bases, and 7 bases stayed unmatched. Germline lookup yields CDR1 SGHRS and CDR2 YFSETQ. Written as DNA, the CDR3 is TGCGCCAGCAGCTCGACCGGGACAGGGGGCTTCACCGGGGAGCTGTTTTTT. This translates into CASSSTGTGGFTGELFF.

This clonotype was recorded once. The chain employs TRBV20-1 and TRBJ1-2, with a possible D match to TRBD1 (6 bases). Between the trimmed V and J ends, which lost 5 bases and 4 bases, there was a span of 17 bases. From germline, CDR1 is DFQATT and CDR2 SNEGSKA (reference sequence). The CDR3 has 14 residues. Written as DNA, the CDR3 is TGCAGTGCTCGACAGGCCCAAGGGATCTATGGCTACACCTTC. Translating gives CSARQAQGIYGYTF.

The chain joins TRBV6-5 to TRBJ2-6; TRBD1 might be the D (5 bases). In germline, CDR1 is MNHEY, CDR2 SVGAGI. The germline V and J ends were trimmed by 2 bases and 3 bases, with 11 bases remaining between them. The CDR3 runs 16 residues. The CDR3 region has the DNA TGTGCCAGCAGTTACGGGGCAGGTCGTGGGGCCAACGTCCTGACTTTC. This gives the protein CASSYGAGRGANVLTF.